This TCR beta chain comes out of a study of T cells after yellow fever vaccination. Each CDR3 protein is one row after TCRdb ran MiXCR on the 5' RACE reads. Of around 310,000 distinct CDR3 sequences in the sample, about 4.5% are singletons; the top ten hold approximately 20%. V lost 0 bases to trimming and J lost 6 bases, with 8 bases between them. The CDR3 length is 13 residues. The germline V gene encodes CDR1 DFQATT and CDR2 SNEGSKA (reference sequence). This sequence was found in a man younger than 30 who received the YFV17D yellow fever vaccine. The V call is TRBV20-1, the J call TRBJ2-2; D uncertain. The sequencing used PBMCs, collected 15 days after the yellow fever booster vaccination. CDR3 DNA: TGCAGTGCTAGAGATTATAGGTCCGGGGAGCTGTTTTTT. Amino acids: CSARDYRSGELFF.